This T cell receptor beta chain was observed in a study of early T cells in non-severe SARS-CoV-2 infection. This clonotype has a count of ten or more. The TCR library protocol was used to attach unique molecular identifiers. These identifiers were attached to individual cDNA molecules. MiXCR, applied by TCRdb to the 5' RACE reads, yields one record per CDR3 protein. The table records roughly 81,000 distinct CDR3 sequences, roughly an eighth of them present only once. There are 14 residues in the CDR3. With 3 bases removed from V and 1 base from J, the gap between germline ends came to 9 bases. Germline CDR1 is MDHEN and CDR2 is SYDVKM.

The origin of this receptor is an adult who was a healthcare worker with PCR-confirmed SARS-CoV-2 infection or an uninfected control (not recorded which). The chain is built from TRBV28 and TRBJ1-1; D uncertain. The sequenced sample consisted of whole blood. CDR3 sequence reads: CASSFLLTNTEAFF. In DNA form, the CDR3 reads TGTGCCAGCAGTTTCCTGCTAACGAACACTGAAGCTTTCTTT.